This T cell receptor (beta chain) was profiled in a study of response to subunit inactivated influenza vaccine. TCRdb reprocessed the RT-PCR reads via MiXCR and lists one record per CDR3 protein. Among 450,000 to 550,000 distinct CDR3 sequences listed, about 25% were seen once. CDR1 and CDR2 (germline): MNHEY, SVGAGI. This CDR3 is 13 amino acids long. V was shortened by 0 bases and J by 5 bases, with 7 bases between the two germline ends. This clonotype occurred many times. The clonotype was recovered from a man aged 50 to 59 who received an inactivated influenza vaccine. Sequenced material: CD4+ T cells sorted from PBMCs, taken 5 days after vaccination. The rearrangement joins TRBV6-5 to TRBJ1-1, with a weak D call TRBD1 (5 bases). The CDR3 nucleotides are TGTGCCAGCAGTTACTCGGGGGGTACTGAAGCTTTCTTT. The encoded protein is CASSYSGGTEAFF.